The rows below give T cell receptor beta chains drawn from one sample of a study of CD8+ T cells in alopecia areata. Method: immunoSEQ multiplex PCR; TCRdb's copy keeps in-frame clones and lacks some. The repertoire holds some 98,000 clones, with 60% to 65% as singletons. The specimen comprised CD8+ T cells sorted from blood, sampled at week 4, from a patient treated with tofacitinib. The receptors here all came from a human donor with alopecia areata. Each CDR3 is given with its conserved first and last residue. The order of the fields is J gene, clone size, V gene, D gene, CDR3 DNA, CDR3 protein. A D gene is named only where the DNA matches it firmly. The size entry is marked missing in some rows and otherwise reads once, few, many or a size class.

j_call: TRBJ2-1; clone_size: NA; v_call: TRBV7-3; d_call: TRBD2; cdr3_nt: TGTGCCAGCAGTTATAGCGGGAGAGCCCCCTACAATGAGCAGTTCTTC; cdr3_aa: CASSYSGRAPYNEQFF
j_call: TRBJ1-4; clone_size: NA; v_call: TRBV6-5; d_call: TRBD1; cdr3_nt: TGTGCCAGCGGGGCAGGGGGCCTCACTAATGAAAAACTGTTTTTT; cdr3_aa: CASGAGGLTNEKLFF
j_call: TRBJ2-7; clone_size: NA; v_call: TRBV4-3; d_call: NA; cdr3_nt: TGCGCCAGCAGCCAAGATATAGGGGCCGGGTCGTGGGAGCAGTACTTC; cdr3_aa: CASSQDIGAGSWEQYF
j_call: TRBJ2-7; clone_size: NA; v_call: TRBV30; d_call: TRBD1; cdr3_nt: TGTGCCTGGGGACAGGGACAGGGGATCCACGAGCAGTACTTC; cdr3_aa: CAWGQGQGIHEQYF
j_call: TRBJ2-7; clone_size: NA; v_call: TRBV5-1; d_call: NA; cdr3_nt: TGCGCCAGCAGCTTCCAGGACCACTCCTACGAGCAGTACTTC; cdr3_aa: CASSFQDHSYEQYF
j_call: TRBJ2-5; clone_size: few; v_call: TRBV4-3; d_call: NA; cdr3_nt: TGCGCCAGCAGCCAAGGACAGCGTATCGAGACCCAGTACTTC; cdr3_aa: CASSQGQRIETQYF
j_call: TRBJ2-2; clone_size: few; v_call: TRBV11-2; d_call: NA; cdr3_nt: TGTGCCAGCAGCAGGAGTCCCGGGGAGCTGTTTTTT; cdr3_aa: CASSRSPGELFF
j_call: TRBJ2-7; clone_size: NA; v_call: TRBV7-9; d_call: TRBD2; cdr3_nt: TGTGCCAGCAGCGCAACGGACTCTCTAGCGGGAGATGACGAGCAGTACTTC; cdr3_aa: CASSATDSLAGDDEQYF
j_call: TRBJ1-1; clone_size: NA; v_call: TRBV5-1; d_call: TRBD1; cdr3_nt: TGCGCCAGCAGCTCCAAAGATCCGACAGGGGCCTTGAACACTGAAGCTTTCTTT; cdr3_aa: CASSSKDPTGALNTEAFF
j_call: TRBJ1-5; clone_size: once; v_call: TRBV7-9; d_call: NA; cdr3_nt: TGTGCCAGCTCCTCGGGCTCTCAGCCCCAGCATTTT; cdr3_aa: CASSSGSQPQHF
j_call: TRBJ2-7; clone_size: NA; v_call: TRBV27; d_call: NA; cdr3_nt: TGTGCCAGCAGTTTAATCCCCCCTGGTCTTTGGGAGCAGTACTTC; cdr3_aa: CASSLIPPGLWEQYF
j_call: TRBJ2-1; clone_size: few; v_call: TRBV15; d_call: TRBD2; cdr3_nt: TGTGCCACCAGCAGAGTTCTAGCGGGGGGACTCAATGAGCAGTTCTTC; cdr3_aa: CATSRVLAGGLNEQFF
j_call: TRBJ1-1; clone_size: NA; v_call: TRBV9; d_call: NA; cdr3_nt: TGTGCCAGCAGCGAAGACGGGACGGATAACACTGAAGCTTTCTTT; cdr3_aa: CASSEDGTDNTEAFF
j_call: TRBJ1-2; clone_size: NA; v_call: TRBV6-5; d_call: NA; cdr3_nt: TGTGCCAGCCGGGCGGGGGGGCTTGGCTACACCTTC; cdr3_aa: CASRAGGLGYTF
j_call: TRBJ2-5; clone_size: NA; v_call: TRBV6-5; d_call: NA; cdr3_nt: TGTGCCAGCAGTTACTTCGGGGGCGAAGAGACCCAGTACTTC; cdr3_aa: CASSYFGGEETQYF
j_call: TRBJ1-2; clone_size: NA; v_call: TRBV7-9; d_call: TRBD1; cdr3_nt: TGTGCCAGCAGCGGGACGACAGGGAAGTTTGACTATGGCTACACCTTC; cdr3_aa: CASSGTTGKFDYGYTF
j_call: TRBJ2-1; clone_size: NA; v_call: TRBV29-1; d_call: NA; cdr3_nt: TGCAGCGTTGAACACACTGGGGGCAATGAGCAGTTCTTC; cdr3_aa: CSVEHTGGNEQFF
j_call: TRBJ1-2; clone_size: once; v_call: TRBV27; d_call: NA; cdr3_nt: TGTGCCAGCAGTTTAGTGTCAGGAGGGAACTATGGCTACACCTTC; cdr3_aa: CASSLVSGGNYGYTF
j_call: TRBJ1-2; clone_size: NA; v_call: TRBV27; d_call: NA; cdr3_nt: TGTGCCAGCAGTCCCCAGGACAGTTTCTATGGCTACACCTTC; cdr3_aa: CASSPQDSFYGYTF
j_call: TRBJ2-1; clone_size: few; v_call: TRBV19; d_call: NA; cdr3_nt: TGTGCCAGTAGTATAGTAGGGGTCGATGAGCAGTTCTTC; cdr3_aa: CASSIVGVDEQFF
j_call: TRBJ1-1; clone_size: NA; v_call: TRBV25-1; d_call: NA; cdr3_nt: TGTGCCAGCAGTGGAGCGTCGGCTGAAGCTTTCTTT; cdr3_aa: CASSGASAEAFF
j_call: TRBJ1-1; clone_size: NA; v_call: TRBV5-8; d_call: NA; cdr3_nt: TGTGCCAGCGGATTTGGCTCCGGGCACAGTGAAGCTTTCTTT; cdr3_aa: CASGFGSGHSEAFF
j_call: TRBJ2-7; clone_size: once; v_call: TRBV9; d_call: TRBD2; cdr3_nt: TGTGCCAGCAGCGATCCCGGGACTAGCGACGAGCAGTACTTC; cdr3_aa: CASSDPGTSDEQYF
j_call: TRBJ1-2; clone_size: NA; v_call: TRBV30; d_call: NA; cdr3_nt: TGTGCCTGGAGTGTACCCCTTTTGGCCTATGGCTACACCTTC; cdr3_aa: CAWSVPLLAYGYTF
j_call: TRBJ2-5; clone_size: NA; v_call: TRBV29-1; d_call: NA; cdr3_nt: TGCAGCGTTCGAACCCGGGACTCTAGGGGAGAGACCCAGTACTTC; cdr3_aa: CSVRTRDSRGETQYF
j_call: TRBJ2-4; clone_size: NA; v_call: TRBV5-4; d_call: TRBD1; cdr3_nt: TGTGCCAGCAGCTGGGGGACAGGGTCTAAAAACATTCAGTACTTC; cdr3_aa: CASSWGTGSKNIQYF
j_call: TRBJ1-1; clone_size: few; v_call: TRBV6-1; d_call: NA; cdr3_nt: TGTGCCAGCATCGGAGAAAGCACTGAAGCTTTCTTT; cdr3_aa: CASIGESTEAFF
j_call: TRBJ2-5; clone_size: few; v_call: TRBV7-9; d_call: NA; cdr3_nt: TGTGCCAGCAGCTTAAAAGGAGAAGACAGAAGAGAGACCCAGTACTTC; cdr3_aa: CASSLKGEDRRETQYF
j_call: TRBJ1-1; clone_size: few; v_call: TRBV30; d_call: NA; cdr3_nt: TGTGCCTGGAGTGTCGGCGGCACTGAAGCTTTCTTT; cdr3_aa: CAWSVGGTEAFF
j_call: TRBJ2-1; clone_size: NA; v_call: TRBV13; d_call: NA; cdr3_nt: TGTGCCAGCAGCTCCCACCCTACTAGGAACAATGAGCAGTTCTTC; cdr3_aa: CASSSHPTRNNEQFF
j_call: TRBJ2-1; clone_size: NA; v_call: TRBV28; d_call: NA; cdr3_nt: TGTGCCAGCAGCCCTCTCATTAAGACTCTAGGGCAGTTCTTC; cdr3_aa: CASSPLIKTLGQFF
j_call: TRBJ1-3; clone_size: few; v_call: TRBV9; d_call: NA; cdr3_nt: TGTGCCAGCAACCCCGACGGGAGCTCTGGAAACACCATATATTTT; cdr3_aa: CASNPDGSSGNTIYF
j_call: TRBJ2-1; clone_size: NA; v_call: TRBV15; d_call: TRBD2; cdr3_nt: TGTGCCACCAGCTCCCGACTAGCGGGGGAGCAGTTCTTC; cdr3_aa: CATSSRLAGEQFF
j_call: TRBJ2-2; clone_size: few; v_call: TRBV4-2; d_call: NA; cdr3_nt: TGTGCCAGCAGCCAAGTCGAGGGCACCGGGGAGCTGTTTTTT; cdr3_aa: CASSQVEGTGELFF
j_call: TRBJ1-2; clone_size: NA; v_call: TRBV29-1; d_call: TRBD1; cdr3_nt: TGCAGCGTTGAAGATGACAGGGCGATCGACTATGGCTACACCTTC; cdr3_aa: CSVEDDRAIDYGYTF
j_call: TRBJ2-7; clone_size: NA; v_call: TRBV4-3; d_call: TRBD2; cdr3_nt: TGCGCCAGCAGCCAAGGGCTAGCGGGGACCTACGAGCAGTACTTC; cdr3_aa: CASSQGLAGTYEQYF
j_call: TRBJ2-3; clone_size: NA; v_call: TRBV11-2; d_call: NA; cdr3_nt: TGTGCCAGCACCGGGACAGATACGCAGTATTTT; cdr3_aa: CASTGTDTQYF
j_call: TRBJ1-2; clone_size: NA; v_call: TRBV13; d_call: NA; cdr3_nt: TGTGCCAGCAGCTTAGGCGCAGGGTTCGGGGGCTACACCTTC; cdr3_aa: CASSLGAGFGGYTF
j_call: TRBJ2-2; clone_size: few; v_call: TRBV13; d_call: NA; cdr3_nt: TGTGCCAGCAGCTTAGTCCATGGGGCCGGGGAGGAAGGAAACACCGGGGAGCTGTTTTTT; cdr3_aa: CASSLVHGAGEEGNTGELFF
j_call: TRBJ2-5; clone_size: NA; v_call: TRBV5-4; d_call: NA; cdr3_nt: TGTGCCAGCAGTGAAAGTCGGTGGTCGGGGACCCAGTACTTC; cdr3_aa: CASSESRWSGTQYF
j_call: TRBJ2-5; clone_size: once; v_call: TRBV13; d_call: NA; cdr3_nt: TGTGCCAGCAGCTTAGGACTTCAAGAGACCCAGTACTTC; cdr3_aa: CASSLGLQETQYF
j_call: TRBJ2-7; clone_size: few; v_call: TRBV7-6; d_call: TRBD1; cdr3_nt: TGTGCCAGCAGCCAGGTACAGGGGGCCTCCTACGAGCAGTACTTC; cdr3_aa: CASSQVQGASYEQYF
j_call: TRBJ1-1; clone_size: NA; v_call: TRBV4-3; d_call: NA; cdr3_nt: TGCGCCAGCAGCCAAGACCAGTCCAAGGGGGTATTCACTGAAGCTTTCTTT; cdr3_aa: CASSQDQSKGVFTEAFF
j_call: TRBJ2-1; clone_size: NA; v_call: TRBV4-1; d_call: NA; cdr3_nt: TGCGCCAGCAGCCCCGGGTTGCCCAATGAGCAGTTCTTC; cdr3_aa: CASSPGLPNEQFF
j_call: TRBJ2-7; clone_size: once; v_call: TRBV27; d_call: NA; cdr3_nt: TGTGCCAGCAGTCCCGCCGTGGGGGGACTCCGGGAGCAGTACTTC; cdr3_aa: CASSPAVGGLREQYF
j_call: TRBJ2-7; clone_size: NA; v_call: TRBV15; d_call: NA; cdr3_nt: TGTGCCACCAGCGGGGGAGACAGTCTCACCACCTACGAGCAGTACTTC; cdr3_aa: CATSGGDSLTTYEQYF
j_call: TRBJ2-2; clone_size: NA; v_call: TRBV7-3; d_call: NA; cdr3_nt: TGTGCCAGCAGCTTAGGGGGGACAGACTTGAACACCGGGGAGCTGTTTTTT; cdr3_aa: CASSLGGTDLNTGELFF
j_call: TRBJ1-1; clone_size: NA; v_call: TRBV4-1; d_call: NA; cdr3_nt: TGCGCCAGCAGCCAAGGCTCCGACGGGACGCAAAAGGAAAAATTT; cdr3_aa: CASSQGSDGTQKEKF
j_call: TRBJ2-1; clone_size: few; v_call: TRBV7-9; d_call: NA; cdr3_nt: TGTGCCAGCAGCTTCCCTACAGGCCACATACCTTCCTACAATGAGCAGTTCTTC; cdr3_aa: CASSFPTGHIPSYNEQFF
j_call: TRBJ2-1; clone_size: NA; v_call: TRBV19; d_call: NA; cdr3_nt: TGTGCCAGTAGTATGTCTATCTACAATGAGCAGTTCTTC; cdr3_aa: CASSMSIYNEQFF
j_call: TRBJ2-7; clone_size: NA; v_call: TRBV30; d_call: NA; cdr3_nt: TGTGCCTGGAGTGTAGGCAGGGGAGGATACGAGCAGTACTTC; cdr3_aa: CAWSVGRGGYEQYF
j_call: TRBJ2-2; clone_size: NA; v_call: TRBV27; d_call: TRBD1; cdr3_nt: TGTGCCAGCAGTCGGACAGGGGCAATCGGGGAGCTGTTTTTT; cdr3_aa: CASSRTGAIGELFF
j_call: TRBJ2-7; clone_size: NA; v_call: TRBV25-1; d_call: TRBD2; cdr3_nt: TGTGCCAGCGGGGGGGGTCCCTCCTACGAGCAGTACTTC; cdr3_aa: CASGGGPSYEQYF
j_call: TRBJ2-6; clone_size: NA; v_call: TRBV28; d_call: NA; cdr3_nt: TGTGCCAGCAGTTTCCTCAGCTCTGGGGCCAACGTCCTGACTTTC; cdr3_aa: CASSFLSSGANVLTF
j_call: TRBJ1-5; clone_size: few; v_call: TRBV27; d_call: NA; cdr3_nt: TGTGCCAGCAGATCCACGGGGGCCCAGCCCCAGCATTTT; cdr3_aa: CASRSTGAQPQHF